This passage covers 4 T cell receptor beta chains from one sample sequenced in a study of T cell repertoires in cytomegalovirus infection. TCRdb processed the reads anew with MiXCR; each CDR3 protein has one entry. The profile covers fewer than 250,000 distinct CDR3 sequences, with approximately 13% appearing a single time and approximately 1.8% taken by the ten largest. Sequencing used PBMCs. The receptors originated from a human donor in good health (CMV status not recorded). Some clones in this sample may be carry-over from other donors' samples.

The chain combines TRBV19 with TRBJ2-7, with 9 bases lining up with TRBD2. The CDR3 length is 15 residues. Germline V CDR1 and CDR2: LNHDA, SQIVND (reference sequence). Losses at the gene ends were 3 bases for V and 5 bases for J; bases not matched to a gene: 8. CDR3 sequence (DNA): TGTGCCAGTAGTATTGGGGCGGGGGGGCCGAACGAGCAGTACTTC. This encodes CASSIGAGGPNEQYF.

This sequence joins TRBV5-1 and TRBJ2-2; maybe TRBD1 (5 bases). The V end was cut by 0 bases, the J end by 0 bases, with 9 bases between. In germline, CDR1 is SGHRS, CDR2 YFSETQ. This CDR3 has 16 residues. In DNA, the CDR3 is TGCGCCAGCAGCTTGGCACAGGTTACGAACACCGGGGAGCTGTTTTTT. Its protein is CASSLAQVTNTGELFF.

This clonotype was counted only a few times. This chain connects TRBV6-5 to TRBJ1-2; D is perhaps TRBD1 (6 bases). The CDR3 has 14 residues. V was clipped by 0 bases and J by 7 bases, with 12 bases between them. The V gene's germline CDR1 is MNHEY and CDR2 SVGAGI. CDR3 coding DNA: TGTGCCAGCAGTTACTCGCCAGGGGAGGGTGGCTACACCTTC. This gives the protein CASSYSPGEGGYTF.

This clonotype was seen a handful of times. V gene TRBV6-5 combines with J gene TRBJ2-1, with D perhaps assigned TRBD1 or TRBD2 (5 bases each). The V end was cut by 6 bases, the J end by 6 bases, with 21 bases between. Germline loops: CDR1 MNHEY, CDR2 SVGAGI. This CDR3 comprises 16 residues. Written as DNA, the CDR3 is TGTGCCAGCAGCTCGGGACGGGCCGACTTGTTCAATGAGCAGTTCTTC. Translation: CASSSGRADLFNEQFF.